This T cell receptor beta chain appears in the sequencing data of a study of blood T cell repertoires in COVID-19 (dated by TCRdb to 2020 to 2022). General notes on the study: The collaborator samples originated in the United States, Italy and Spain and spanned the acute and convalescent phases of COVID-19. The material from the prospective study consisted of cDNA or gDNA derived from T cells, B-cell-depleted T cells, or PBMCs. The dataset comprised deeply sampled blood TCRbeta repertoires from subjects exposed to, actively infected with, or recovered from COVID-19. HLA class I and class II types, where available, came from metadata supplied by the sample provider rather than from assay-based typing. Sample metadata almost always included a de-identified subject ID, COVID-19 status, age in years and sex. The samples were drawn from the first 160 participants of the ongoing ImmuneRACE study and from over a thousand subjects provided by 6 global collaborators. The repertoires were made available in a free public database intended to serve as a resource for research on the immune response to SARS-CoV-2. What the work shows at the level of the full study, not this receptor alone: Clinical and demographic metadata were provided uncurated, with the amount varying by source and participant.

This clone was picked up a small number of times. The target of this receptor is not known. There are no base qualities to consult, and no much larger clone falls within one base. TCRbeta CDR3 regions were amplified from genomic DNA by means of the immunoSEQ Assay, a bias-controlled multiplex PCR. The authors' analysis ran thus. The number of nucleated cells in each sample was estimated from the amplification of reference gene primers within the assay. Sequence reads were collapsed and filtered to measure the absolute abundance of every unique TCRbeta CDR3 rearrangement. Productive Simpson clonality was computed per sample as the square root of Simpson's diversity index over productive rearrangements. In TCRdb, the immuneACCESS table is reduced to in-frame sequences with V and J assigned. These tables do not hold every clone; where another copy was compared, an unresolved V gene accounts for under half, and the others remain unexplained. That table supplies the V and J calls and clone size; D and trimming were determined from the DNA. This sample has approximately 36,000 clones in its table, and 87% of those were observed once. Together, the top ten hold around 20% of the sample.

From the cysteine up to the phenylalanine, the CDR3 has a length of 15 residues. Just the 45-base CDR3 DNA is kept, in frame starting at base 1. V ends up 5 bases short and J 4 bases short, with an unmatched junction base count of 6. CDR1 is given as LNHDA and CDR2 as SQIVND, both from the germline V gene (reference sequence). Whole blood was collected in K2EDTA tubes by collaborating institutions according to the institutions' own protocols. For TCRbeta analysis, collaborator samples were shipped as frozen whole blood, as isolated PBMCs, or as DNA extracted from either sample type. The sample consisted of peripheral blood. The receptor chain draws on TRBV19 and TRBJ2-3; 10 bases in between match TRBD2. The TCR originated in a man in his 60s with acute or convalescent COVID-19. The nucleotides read TGTGCCAGTAGTTATGCTAGCGGGAGCGCAGATACGCAGTATTTT. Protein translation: CASSYASGSADTQYF. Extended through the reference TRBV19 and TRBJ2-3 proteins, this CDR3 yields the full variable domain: DGGITQSPKYLFRKEGQNVTLSCEQNLNHDAMYWYRQDPGQGLRLIYYSQIVNDFQKGDIAEGYSVSREKKESFPLTVTSAQKNPTAFYLCASSYASGSADTQYFGPGTRLTVL.